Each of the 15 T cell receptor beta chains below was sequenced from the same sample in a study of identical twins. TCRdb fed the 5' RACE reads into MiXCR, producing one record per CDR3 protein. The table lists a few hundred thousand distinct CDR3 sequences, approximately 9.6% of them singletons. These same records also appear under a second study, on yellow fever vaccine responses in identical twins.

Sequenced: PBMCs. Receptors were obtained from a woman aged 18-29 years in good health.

In DNA, the CDR3 is TGTGCCAGCAGTCCGAGGGCAGGGGGCTTCCTCACTGAAGCTTTCTTT. This sequence encodes CASSPRAGGFLTEAFF. The rearrangement joins TRBV6-1 to TRBJ1-1; 8 nucleotides line up with TRBD1. The CDR3 consists of 16 residues. The V gene end was trimmed by 5 bases and the J gene end by 4 bases; junction bases not matched to a gene: 12. Germline V lookup: CDR1 MNHNS, CDR2 SASEGT.

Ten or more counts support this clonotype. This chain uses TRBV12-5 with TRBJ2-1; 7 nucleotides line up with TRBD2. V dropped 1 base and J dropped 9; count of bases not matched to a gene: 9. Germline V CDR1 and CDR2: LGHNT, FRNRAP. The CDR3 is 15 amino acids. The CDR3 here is CASGLDLAERGEQFF. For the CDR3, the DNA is TGTGCTAGTGGTTTGGATCTAGCGGAGAGGGGTGAGCAGTTCTTC.

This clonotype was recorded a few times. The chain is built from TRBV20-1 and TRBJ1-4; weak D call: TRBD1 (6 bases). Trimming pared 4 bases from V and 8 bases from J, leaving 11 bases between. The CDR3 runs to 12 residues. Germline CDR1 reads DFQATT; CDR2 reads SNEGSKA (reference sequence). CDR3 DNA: TGCAGTGCTAACAGGGAATTGGAAAAACTGTTTTTT. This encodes CSANRELEKLFF.

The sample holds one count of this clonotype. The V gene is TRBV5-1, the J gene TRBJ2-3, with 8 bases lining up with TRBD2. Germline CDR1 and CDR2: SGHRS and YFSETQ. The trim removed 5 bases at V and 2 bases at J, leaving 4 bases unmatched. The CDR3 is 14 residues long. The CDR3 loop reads CASRRGLATDTQYF. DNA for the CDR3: TGCGCCAGCAGACGCGGACTAGCCACAGATACGCAGTATTTT.

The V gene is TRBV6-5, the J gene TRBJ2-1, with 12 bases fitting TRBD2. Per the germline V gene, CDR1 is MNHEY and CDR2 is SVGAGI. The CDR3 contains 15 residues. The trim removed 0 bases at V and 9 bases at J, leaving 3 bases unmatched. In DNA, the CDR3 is TGTGCCAGCAGTTACTCGAAACTAGCGGGGGGTGAGCAGTTCTTC. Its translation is CASSYSKLAGGEQFF.

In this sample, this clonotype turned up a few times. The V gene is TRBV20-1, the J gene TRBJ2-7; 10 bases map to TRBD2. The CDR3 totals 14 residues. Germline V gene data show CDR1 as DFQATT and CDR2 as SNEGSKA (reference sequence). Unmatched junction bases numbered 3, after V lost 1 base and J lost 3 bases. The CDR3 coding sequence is TGCAGTGCTAGAGCCGGGACTAGCGACTACGAGCAGTACTTC. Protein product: CSARAGTSDYEQYF.

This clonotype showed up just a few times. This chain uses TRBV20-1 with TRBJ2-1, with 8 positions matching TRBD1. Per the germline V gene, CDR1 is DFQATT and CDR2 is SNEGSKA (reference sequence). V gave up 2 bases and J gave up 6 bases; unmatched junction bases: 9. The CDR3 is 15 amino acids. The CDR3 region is CSARPPPTGGNEQFF. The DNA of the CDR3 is TGCAGTGCTAGACCACCTCCTACAGGGGGCAATGAGCAGTTCTTC.

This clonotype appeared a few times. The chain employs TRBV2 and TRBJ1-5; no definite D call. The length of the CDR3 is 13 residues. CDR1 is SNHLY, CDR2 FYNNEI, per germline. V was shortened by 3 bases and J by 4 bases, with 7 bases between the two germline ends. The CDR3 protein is CASSEGINQPQHF. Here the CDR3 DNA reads TGTGCCAGCAGTGAGGGAATTAATCAGCCCCAGCATTTT.

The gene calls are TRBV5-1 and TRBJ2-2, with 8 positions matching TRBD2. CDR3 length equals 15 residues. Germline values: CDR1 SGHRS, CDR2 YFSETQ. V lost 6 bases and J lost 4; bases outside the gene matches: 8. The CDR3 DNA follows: TGCGCCAGCACCCCGACTAGCGAGGGCACCGGGGAGCTGTTTTTT. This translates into CASTPTSEGTGELFF.

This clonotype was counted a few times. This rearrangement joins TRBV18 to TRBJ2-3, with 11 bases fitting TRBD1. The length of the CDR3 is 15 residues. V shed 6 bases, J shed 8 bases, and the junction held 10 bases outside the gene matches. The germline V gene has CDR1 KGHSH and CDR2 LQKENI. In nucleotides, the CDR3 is TGTGCCAGCTCTCCCGGACAGGGGGCAAAACCTACGCAGTATTTT. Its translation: CASSPGQGAKPTQYF.

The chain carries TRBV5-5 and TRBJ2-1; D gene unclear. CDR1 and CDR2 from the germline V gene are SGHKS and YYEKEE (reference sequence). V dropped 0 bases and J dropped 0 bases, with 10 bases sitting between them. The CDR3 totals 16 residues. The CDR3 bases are TGTGCCAGCAGCTTGGAGGGCACCTTCTCCTACAATGAGCAGTTCTTC. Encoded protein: CASSLEGTFSYNEQFF.

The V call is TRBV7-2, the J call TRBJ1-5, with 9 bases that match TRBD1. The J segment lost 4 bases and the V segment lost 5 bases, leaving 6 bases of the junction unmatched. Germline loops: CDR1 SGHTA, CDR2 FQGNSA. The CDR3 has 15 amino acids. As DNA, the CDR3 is TGTGCCAGCAGCATAGACAGGGGGGATAATCAGCCCCAGCATTTT. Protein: CASSIDRGDNQPQHF.

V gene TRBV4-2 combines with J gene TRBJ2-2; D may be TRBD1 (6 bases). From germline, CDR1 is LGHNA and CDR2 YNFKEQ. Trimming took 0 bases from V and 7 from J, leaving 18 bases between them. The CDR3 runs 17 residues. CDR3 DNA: TGTGCCAGCAGCCAAGATTTCAGGGGTAGGAGGAACGGGGAGCTGTTTTTT. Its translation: CASSQDFRGRRNGELFF.

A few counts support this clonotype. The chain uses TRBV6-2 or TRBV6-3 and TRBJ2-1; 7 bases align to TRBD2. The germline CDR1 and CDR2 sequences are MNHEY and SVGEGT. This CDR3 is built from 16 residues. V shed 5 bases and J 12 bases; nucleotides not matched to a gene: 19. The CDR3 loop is CASSPSRSSGAVRQFF. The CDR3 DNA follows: TGTGCCAGCAGTCCCTCGCGGTCGAGCGGGGCCGTGAGGCAGTTCTTC.

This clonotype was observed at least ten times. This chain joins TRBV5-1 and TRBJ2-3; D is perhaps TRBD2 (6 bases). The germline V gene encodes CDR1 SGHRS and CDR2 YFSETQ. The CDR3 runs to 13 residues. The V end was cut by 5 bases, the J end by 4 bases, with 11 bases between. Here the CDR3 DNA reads TGCGCCAGCAGACTAGCTATAGCAGATACGCAGTATTTT. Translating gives CASRLAIADTQYF.